This TCR beta chain was recovered during a study of preoperative IRX-2 immunotherapy in early breast cancer. In germline, CDR1 is SQVTM, CDR2 ANQGSEA. CDR3 length: 14 amino acids. Trimming at V came to 7 bases and at J to 2 bases, leaving 7 bases not matched to a gene. The table lists this clone with a few counts. Noted treatment: preoperative locoregional IRX-2 cytokine immunotherapy. Preoperative locoregional IRX-2 cytokine immunotherapy was tested in the phase Ib source study. Generated by immunoSEQ multiplex PCR, the TCRdb table keeps only in-frame clones and is missing some. The sample has 40,000 to 50,000 clones, approximately 80% seen once; the top ten hold 0.95% to 1.5%.

This sequence joins TRBV29-1 and TRBJ2-1, with TRBD1 identical over 8 bases. The receptor's source is a human donor with breast cancer. Here the sequenced sample was tumor tissue, taken after IRX-2 immunotherapy. In DNA form, the CDR3 reads TGCAGCGCCGCAGACAGGGGAGCCTACAATGAGCAGTTCTTC. Its translation is CSAADRGAYNEQFF.